Listed below are T cell receptor beta chains from one sample, sequenced in a study of blood T cell repertoires in COVID-19. Clones were read by immunoSEQ multiplex PCR, and TCRdb kept only the in-frame ones, dropping some. The table has roughly 310,000 clones, approximately 91% seen once; the top ten hold roughly a tenth. The material sequenced was PBMCs or T cells enriched from blood (not recorded which). The receptors shown here come from a woman aged 40 to 55 who had recovered from COVID-19. The CDR3 runs from the conserved cysteine through the conserved F or W. The D gene is left open where the match is weak. Not every row has a clone size; where given, it reads once, few, many or a size class.

TRBD1	NA	15	TRBV11-1	TRBJ2-3	CASKGDRGRTDTQYF	TGTGCCAGCAAGGGTGACAGGGGGCGGACAGATACGCAGTATTTT
TRBD1	NA	16	TRBV27	TRBJ1-5	CASSLRQGLANQPQHF	TGTGCCAGCAGTTTACGACAGGGTTTGGCCAATCAGCCCCAGCATTTT
TRBD1	NA	18	TRBV4-1	TRBJ2-1	CASSQLPDRDVGYNEQFF	TGCGCCAGCAGCCAATTACCGGACAGGGACGTCGGTTACAATGAGCAGTTCTTC
TRBD2	NA	17	TRBV30	TRBJ2-5	CAWSRSTSGSLPETQYF	TGTGCCTGGAGCAGGTCGACTAGCGGGAGTCTCCCAGAGACCCAGTACTTC
NA	NA	15	TRBV10-3	TRBJ2-3	CAISRATVGTDTQYF	TGTGCCATCAGTCGAGCCACGGTTGGCACAGATACGCAGTATTTT
NA	NA	15	TRBV24-1	TRBJ1-2	CATSDAPTGPYGYTF	TGTGCCACCAGTGACGCCCCGACAGGACCCTATGGCTACACCTTC
TRBD1	NA	13	TRBV5-5	TRBJ2-5	CASSFPGGETQYF	TGTGCCAGCAGCTTCCCAGGGGGAGAGACCCAGTACTTC
NA	NA	11	TRBV2	TRBJ2-4	CASSTKNIQYF	TGTGCCAGCAGTACTAAAAACATTCAGTACTTC
TRBD2	NA	17	TRBV11-3	TRBJ2-2	CASSLGWAGGYTGELFF	TGTGCCAGCAGCTTAGGGTGGGCGGGAGGATACACCGGGGAGCTGTTTTTT
TRBD1	NA	15	TRBV28	TRBJ2-7	CASSLGDRSSYEQYF	TGTGCCAGCAGTTTAGGGGACAGGTCATCCTACGAGCAGTACTTC
TRBD1	NA	14	TRBV2	TRBJ1-5	CASEQDRGGQPQHF	TGTGCCAGCGAACAGGACAGGGGAGGTCAGCCCCAGCATTTT
TRBD1	NA	15	TRBV15	TRBJ2-3	CATSSRTGGVDTQYF	TGTGCCACCAGCAGTCGGACAGGGGGCGTGGATACGCAGTATTTT
TRBD1	NA	16	TRBV5-1	TRBJ2-2	CASSLLGTGITGELFF	TGCGCCAGCAGCTTGCTCGGGACAGGGATAACCGGGGAGCTGTTTTTT
NA	NA	13	TRBV6-6	TRBJ2-2	CASASGNTGELFF	TGTGCCAGCGCATCAGGGAACACCGGGGAGCTGTTTTTT
TRBD2	NA	15	TRBV7-2	TRBJ2-1	CASSRGRTTNNEQFF	TGTGCCAGCAGTCGCGGGAGAACTACAAACAATGAGCAGTTCTTC
TRBD1	NA	13	TRBV18	TRBJ1-3	CASSGTAGNTIYF	TGTGCCAGCTCCGGGACAGCTGGAAACACCATATATTTT
NA	NA	14	TRBV5-1	TRBJ2-3	CASSFQGNTDTQYF	TGCGCCAGCAGCTTCCAGGGGAACACAGATACGCAGTATTTT
TRBD2	few	14	TRBV7-9	TRBJ2-3	CASSPGLASDTQYF	TGTGCCAGCAGCCCAGGACTAGCGTCAGATACGCAGTATTTT
TRBD2	NA	17	TRBV10-3	TRBJ2-7	CAISESGASGRAVEQYF	TGTGCCATCAGTGAGTCGGGGGCTAGCGGGAGGGCGGTCGAGCAGTACTTC
TRBD2	NA	16	TRBV10-3	TRBJ2-1	CAISPGLAGVYNEQFF	TGTGCCATCAGTCCCGGACTAGCGGGAGTATACAATGAGCAGTTCTTC
TRBD1	once	16	TRBV11-3	TRBJ2-1	CASTSGRTGVYNEQFF	TGTGCCAGCACGTCTGGTAGGACAGGGGTCTACAATGAGCAGTTCTTC
TRBD2	NA	15	TRBV5-4	TRBJ2-5	CASSRSGRAQETQYF	TGTGCCAGCAGCAGGAGCGGGAGGGCTCAAGAGACCCAGTACTTC
TRBD2	NA	19	TRBV10-1	TRBJ2-1	CASSESSHPSRERANEQFF	TGCGCCAGCAGTGAGTCGTCCCACCCTTCGCGGGAGAGGGCCAATGAGCAGTTCTTC
NA	once	14	TRBV25-1	TRBJ1-1	CASSESGMNTEAFF	TGTGCCAGCAGTGAATCGGGGATGAACACTGAAGCTTTCTTT
NA	once	15	TRBV5-1	TRBJ2-1	CASSLDAGAYNEQFF	TGCGCCAGCAGCTTGGACGCCGGGGCCTACAATGAGCAGTTCTTC
NA	NA	15	TRBV6-5	TRBJ2-7	CASSYWGGATYEQYF	TGTGCCAGCAGTTATTGGGGGGGGGCCACCTACGAGCAGTACTTC
NA	NA	14	TRBV7-9	TRBJ2-5	CASSLVSPEETQYF	TGTGCCAGCAGCTTAGTGTCCCCGGAAGAGACCCAGTACTTC
NA	NA	11	TRBV20-1	TRBJ2-1	CSASPNNEQFF	TGCAGTGCTAGTCCAAACAATGAGCAGTTCTTC
TRBD1	NA	16	TRBV7-2	TRBJ2-5	CASSLGDNRGRETQYF	TGTGCCAGCAGCTTAGGCGATAACAGGGGGCGGGAGACCCAGTACTTC
NA	NA	17	TRBV19	TRBJ1-3	CASSALGADPSGNTIYF	TGTGCCAGTAGTGCCCTGGGGGCGGACCCCTCTGGAAACACCATATATTTT
NA	NA	12	TRBV20-1	TRBJ1-2	CSASKQGRGYTF	TGCAGTGCTAGTAAACAGGGACGGGGCTACACCTTC
NA	NA	13	TRBV6-1	TRBJ1-4	CASSEKYGEKLFF	TGTGCCAGCAGTGAAAAGTACGGGGAAAAACTGTTTTTT
TRBD2	NA	14	TRBV4-3	TRBJ2-7	CASSQRTSAHEQYF	TGCGCCAGCAGCCAGCGTACTAGCGCGCACGAGCAGTACTTC
NA	NA	15	TRBV28	TRBJ1-4	CASINLGASNEKLFF	TGTGCCAGCATAAATTTAGGGGCCTCTAATGAAAAACTGTTTTTT
TRBD1	once	15	TRBV7-9	TRBJ2-2	CASRPTGGIGGELFF	TGTGCCAGCAGGCCCACAGGGGGCATTGGCGGGGAGCTGTTTTTT
NA	NA	13	TRBV7-9	TRBJ1-1	CASSLGSLSEAFF	TGTGCCAGCAGCTTAGGGTCCCTATCTGAAGCTTTCTTT
TRBD1	NA	16	TRBV7-9	TRBJ1-1	CASSLASGGRVTEAFF	TGTGCCAGCAGCTTAGCGTCAGGGGGGCGGGTCACTGAAGCTTTCTTT
TRBD2	NA	16	TRBV28	TRBJ2-3	CASSPPSGGGTDTQYF	TGTGCCAGCAGTCCCCCTAGCGGGGGGGGCACAGATACGCAGTATTTT
NA	NA	15	TRBV3-1/TRBV3-2	TRBJ1-1	CASSQGGSPNTEAFF	TGTGCCAGCAGCCAAGGAGGGTCCCCGAACACTGAAGCTTTCTTT
NA	NA	15	TRBV10-1	TRBJ2-3	CASSYRDVRTDTQYF	TGCGCCAGCAGTTACAGGGATGTCCGAACAGATACGCAGTATTTT
NA	NA	14	TRBV7-6	TRBJ2-3	CASSSGTHGDTQYF	TGTGCCAGCAGCTCCGGGACTCACGGAGATACGCAGTATTTT
NA	NA	16	TRBV5-4	TRBJ2-3	CASSRRTGGHTDTQYF	TGTGCCAGCAGCAGAAGGACTGGCGGTCACACAGATACGCAGTATTTT
NA	once	11	TRBV29-1	TRBJ2-3	CSTSGRDTQYF	TGCAGCACCTCGGGTAGAGATACGCAGTATTTT
TRBD1	once	16	TRBV24-1	TRBJ2-1	CATSDPGQGGGNEQFF	TGTGCCACCAGTGATCCAGGACAGGGGGGGGGCAATGAGCAGTTCTTC
NA	NA	15	TRBV7-3	TRBJ2-5	CASSPRTGNQETQYF	TGTGCCAGCAGCCCCCGAACAGGGAACCAAGAGACCCAGTACTTC
NA	NA	14	TRBV5-6	TRBJ1-2	CASSLAGQGRGYTF	TGTGCCAGCAGCTTGGCGGGGCAGGGGCGAGGCTACACCTTC
TRBD1	NA	15	TRBV10-3	TRBJ2-7	CAISEGTGALGEQYF	TGTGCCATCAGTGAGGGGACAGGGGCCCTTGGTGAGCAGTACTTC
TRBD2	NA	15	TRBV28	TRBJ2-7	CASRPSGLANYEQYF	TGTGCCAGCAGGCCATCGGGACTAGCGAACTACGAGCAGTACTTC
NA	NA	15	TRBV7-8	TRBJ1-5	CASILSGSVNQPQHF	TGTGCCAGCATCCTATCCGGTTCGGTAAATCAGCCCCAGCATTTT
TRBD1	NA	15	TRBV7-9	TRBJ1-4	CASSSRTGGNEKLFF	TGTGCCAGCAGCTCAAGGACAGGGGGGAATGAAAAACTGTTTTTT
NA	NA	14	TRBV24-1	TRBJ1-5	CATSDFSGFRPQHF	TGTGCCACCAGTGATTTCTCGGGTTTCCGGCCCCAGCATTTT
NA	NA	15	TRBV27	TRBJ2-2	CASSFGGVLTGELFF	TGTGCCAGCAGTTTTGGAGGGGTTCTAACCGGGGAGCTGTTTTTT
TRBD2	NA	12	TRBV28	TRBJ2-1	CASRGSGGALFF	TGTGCCAGCAGGGGTAGCGGGGGGGCTTTGTTCTTC
NA	NA	14	TRBV4-2	TRBJ2-7	CASSQEDGSYEQYF	TGTGCCAGCAGCCAAGAAGACGGGAGCTACGAGCAGTACTTC
TRBD1	NA	15	TRBV18	TRBJ2-2	CASSPRTGRTGELFF	TGTGCCAGCTCACCGAGGACAGGGCGGACCGGGGAGCTGTTTTTT
NA	NA	15	TRBV11-3	TRBJ1-2	CASSLDKTANYGYTF	TGTGCCAGCAGCTTAGATAAGACAGCTAACTATGGCTACACCTTC
NA	NA	15	TRBV9	TRBJ2-3	CASSVTLGSTDTQYF	TGTGCCAGCAGCGTTACACTAGGTAGCACAGATACGCAGTATTTT
TRBD1	few	15	TRBV19	TRBJ2-2	CASSVSRTGYRELFF	TGTGCCAGTAGTGTTTCGCGGACAGGGTACAGGGAGCTGTTTTTT
TRBD2	NA	19	TRBV6-1	TRBJ2-7	CASSEAMTSGRARSGEQYF	TGTGCCAGCAGTGAAGCCATGACTAGCGGGAGGGCCCGCTCCGGCGAGCAGTACTTC